Here is one T cell receptor beta chain with its context. This entry is derived from a study of CD8 T cells in Susac syndrome. CDR3 size: 14 residues. V was clipped by 8 bases and J by 2 bases; unmatched bases: 4. The germline CDR1 and CDR2 sequences are MNHEY and SVGAGI. Controls matched for sex and age were healthy donors. Isolation of CD8+ and CD4+ T cells was performed negatively, whereas enrichment of TEMRA cells was done by FACS. When the RNA was reverse transcribed, random hexamers were used with an input of roughly 0.45 to 1 ug. Amplification of TCR beta CDR3 by immunoSEQ multiplex PCR spanned 54 Vbeta and 13 Jbeta. TCRdb recomputed calls from the immunoSEQ multiplex PCR reads with MiXCR, one row per CDR3 protein. The table includes some 150,000 distinct CDR3 sequences, roughly 95% detected once.

The TCR comes from a human donor in good health. The specimen sequenced was CD4+ T cells from PBMCs. The rearrangement joins TRBV6-5 to TRBJ1-1; 11 bases fit TRBD1. The CDR3 DNA reads TGTGCCAGCTTGAGGACAGGGGGCAACACTGAAGCTTTCTTT. Its protein is CASLRTGGNTEAFF.